A selection of T cell receptor beta chains follows, all from one sample in a study of Ad26.COV2.S vaccination and SARS-CoV-2 variants. Sequenced by immunoSEQ multiplex PCR; TCRdb stores in-frame clones only, minus some. The table has approximately 460,000 clones, 70% to 90% seen once. The material was peripheral blood, obtained in a trial of Ad26.COV2.S vaccine versus placebo. These receptors all come from a person aged 18-65 years who received the Ad26.COV2.S COVID-19 vaccine or a placebo. CDR3s include the opening cysteine and the closing phenylalanine or tryptophan. Fields, in order: D gene, J gene, V gene, clone size, CDR3 protein, CDR3 DNA. The D gene is left open where the match is weak. Size tells how often a clone was seen (once, few, many) or the class of an expanded clone, and some rows leave it out.

D gene: TRBD2
J gene: TRBJ2-1
V gene: TRBV6-2/TRBV6-3
clone size: -
CDR3 protein: CASSSVLAGGINEQFF
CDR3 DNA: TGTGCCAGCAGTTCCGTACTAGCGGGGGGGATCAATGAGCAGTTCTTC

D gene: TRBD2
J gene: TRBJ2-1
V gene: TRBV6-5
clone size: many
CDR3 protein: CASTLAGGSYNEQFF
CDR3 DNA: TGTGCCAGCACCCTAGCGGGAGGTTCTTACAATGAGCAGTTCTTC

D gene: TRBD1
J gene: TRBJ1-2
V gene: TRBV19
clone size: -
CDR3 protein: CASSTPDRGLLSYGYTF
CDR3 DNA: TGTGCCAGTAGTACCCCGGACAGGGGGCTTCTATCCTATGGCTACACCTTC

D gene: -
J gene: TRBJ1-2
V gene: TRBV28
clone size: -
CDR3 protein: CASSPRGYGYTF
CDR3 DNA: TGTGCCAGCAGTCCCAGGGGCTATGGCTACACCTTC

D gene: -
J gene: TRBJ2-5
V gene: TRBV30
clone size: -
CDR3 protein: CAWSSVHGETQYF
CDR3 DNA: TGTGCCTGGAGTTCGGTCCATGGGGAGACCCAGTACTTC

D gene: -
J gene: TRBJ2-3
V gene: TRBV7-9
clone size: -
CDR3 protein: CASSFDRYTQYF
CDR3 DNA: TGTGCCAGCAGCTTCGACCGGTATACGCAGTATTTT

D gene: -
J gene: TRBJ2-5
V gene: TRBV6-6
clone size: once
CDR3 protein: CASSPQETQYF
CDR3 DNA: TGTGCCAGCAGTCCTCAAGAGACCCAGTACTTC

D gene: -
J gene: TRBJ2-7
V gene: TRBV14
clone size: -
CDR3 protein: CASRVQGGEQYF
CDR3 DNA: TGTGCCAGTCGAGTACAGGGCGGCGAGCAGTACTTC

D gene: -
J gene: TRBJ1-6
V gene: TRBV19
clone size: -
CDR3 protein: CACSLAPYSSPLHF
CDR3 DNA: TGTGCCTGCAGTTTAGCCCCTTATTCTTCACCCCTCCACTTT

D gene: -
J gene: TRBJ2-1
V gene: TRBV28
clone size: -
CDR3 protein: CASSLWAAHGGNEQFF
CDR3 DNA: TGTGCCAGCAGTTTGTGGGCCGCCCATGGGGGCAATGAGCAGTTCTTC

D gene: TRBD2
J gene: TRBJ2-1
V gene: TRBV4-3
clone size: -
CDR3 protein: CASSPGGASYNEQFF
CDR3 DNA: TGCGCCAGCAGCCCCGGGGGGGCCTCCTACAATGAGCAGTTCTTC

D gene: TRBD1
J gene: TRBJ2-1
V gene: TRBV4-1
clone size: -
CDR3 protein: CASSQPTGSNEQFF
CDR3 DNA: TGCGCCAGCAGCCAACCGACAGGGAGCAATGAGCAGTTCTTC

D gene: -
J gene: TRBJ1-2
V gene: TRBV19
clone size: -
CDR3 protein: CASSRETPNYGYTF
CDR3 DNA: TGTGCCAGTAGTAGGGAGACGCCCAACTATGGCTACACCTTC

D gene: -
J gene: TRBJ1-3
V gene: TRBV7-4
clone size: -
CDR3 protein: CASSNPPAVGSGNTIYF
CDR3 DNA: TGTGCCAGCAGCAACCCCCCCGCCGTTGGCTCTGGAAACACCATATATTTT

D gene: -
J gene: TRBJ2-2
V gene: TRBV9
clone size: -
CDR3 protein: CASSVRVGELFF
CDR3 DNA: TGTGCCAGCAGCGTTCGGGTTGGGGAGCTGTTTTTT

D gene: -
J gene: TRBJ2-3
V gene: TRBV7-3
clone size: -
CDR3 protein: CASSRQGGGTDTQYF
CDR3 DNA: TGTGCCAGCAGCCGCCAGGGTGGGGGGACAGATACGCAGTATTTT

D gene: -
J gene: TRBJ2-3
V gene: TRBV7-3
clone size: once
CDR3 protein: CASSYGEADTQYF
CDR3 DNA: TGTGCCAGCAGCTACGGGGAGGCAGATACGCAGTATTTT

D gene: -
J gene: TRBJ2-7
V gene: TRBV11-2
clone size: -
CDR3 protein: CASSLGGGAYEQYF
CDR3 DNA: TGTGCCAGCAGCTTAGGAGGGGGGGCCTACGAGCAGTACTTC

D gene: TRBD1
J gene: TRBJ2-3
V gene: TRBV9
clone size: -
CDR3 protein: CASSVKGQGASARRKSTDTQYF
CDR3 DNA: TGTGCCAGCAGCGTTAAGGGACAGGGGGCGTCGGCTAGGCGGAAGAGCACAGATACGCAGTATTTT

D gene: -
J gene: TRBJ2-7
V gene: TRBV28
clone size: -
CDR3 protein: CASSLYHYFHYEQYF
CDR3 DNA: TGTGCCAGCAGTTTATACCACTACTTCCACTACGAGCAGTACTTC

D gene: -
J gene: TRBJ2-5
V gene: TRBV6-5
clone size: -
CDR3 protein: CASSYGNKETQYF
CDR3 DNA: TGTGCCAGCAGTTACGGGAATAAGGAGACCCAGTACTTC

D gene: -
J gene: TRBJ1-4
V gene: TRBV5-1
clone size: -
CDR3 protein: CASSFGQGGEKLFF
CDR3 DNA: TGCGCCAGCAGCTTTGGCCAGGGCGGCGAAAAACTGTTTTTT

D gene: -
J gene: TRBJ1-1
V gene: TRBV6-1
clone size: -
CDR3 protein: CASSETGTGEAFF
CDR3 DNA: TGTGCCAGCAGTGAGACCGGGACTGGTGAAGCTTTCTTT

D gene: TRBD2
J gene: TRBJ2-4
V gene: TRBV30
clone size: -
CDR3 protein: CAWSGGAKNIQYF
CDR3 DNA: TGTGCCTGGAGCGGGGGGGCCAAAAACATTCAGTACTTC

D gene: -
J gene: TRBJ2-1
V gene: TRBV7-3
clone size: -
CDR3 protein: CASSATGSSYNEQFF
CDR3 DNA: TGTGCCAGCAGCGCCACAGGTAGCTCCTACAATGAGCAGTTCTTC

D gene: -
J gene: TRBJ2-1
V gene: TRBV3-1/TRBV3-2
clone size: -
CDR3 protein: CASSQDLVDNEQFF
CDR3 DNA: TGTGCCAGCAGCCAAGATCTTGTTGACAATGAGCAGTTCTTC

D gene: TRBD2
J gene: TRBJ2-3
V gene: TRBV6-2/TRBV6-3
clone size: -
CDR3 protein: CASSYTSTTSGRTDTQYF
CDR3 DNA: TGTGCCAGCAGTTACACCTCAACGACTAGCGGACGCACAGATACGCAGTATTTT

D gene: TRBD1
J gene: TRBJ1-1
V gene: TRBV3-1/TRBV3-2
clone size: few
CDR3 protein: CASSQMTGNKGQLNTEAFF
CDR3 DNA: TGTGCCAGCAGCCAAATGACAGGGAACAAAGGACAACTGAACACTGAAGCTTTCTTT

D gene: -
J gene: TRBJ2-5
V gene: TRBV7-6
clone size: -
CDR3 protein: CASSLASTGWRETQYF
CDR3 DNA: TGTGCCAGCAGCTTAGCATCTACAGGGTGGCGGGAGACCCAGTACTTC

D gene: -
J gene: TRBJ1-1
V gene: TRBV6-2/TRBV6-3
clone size: -
CDR3 protein: CASSYWGKDEAFF
CDR3 DNA: TGTGCCAGCAGTTACTGGGGGAAAGATGAAGCTTTCTTT

D gene: -
J gene: TRBJ1-2
V gene: TRBV7-9
clone size: -
CDR3 protein: CASSLSPGTDYGYTF
CDR3 DNA: TGTGCCAGCAGCTTATCACCCGGGACCGACTATGGCTACACCTTC

D gene: TRBD2
J gene: TRBJ2-2
V gene: TRBV6-5
clone size: -
CDR3 protein: CASSYQGLAGTGELFF
CDR3 DNA: TGTGCCAGCAGTTACCAAGGACTAGCGGGCACCGGGGAGCTGTTTTTT

D gene: -
J gene: TRBJ2-7
V gene: TRBV9
clone size: once
CDR3 protein: CASSVAGGGGYEQYF
CDR3 DNA: TGTGCCAGCAGCGTAGCTGGAGGGGGTGGCTACGAGCAGTACTTC

D gene: TRBD2
J gene: TRBJ2-1
V gene: TRBV5-4
clone size: -
CDR3 protein: CASSLGAGGPYEQFF
CDR3 DNA: TGTGCCAGCAGCTTGGGAGCGGGAGGGCCATATGAGCAGTTCTTC

D gene: TRBD2
J gene: TRBJ2-1
V gene: TRBV7-8
clone size: -
CDR3 protein: CASSPLAGQGSYNEQFF
CDR3 DNA: TGTGCCAGCAGCCCGCTAGCGGGGCAAGGCTCCTACAATGAGCAGTTCTTC

D gene: -
J gene: TRBJ2-7
V gene: TRBV7-4
clone size: -
CDR3 protein: CASSPPEEIEQYF
CDR3 DNA: TGTGCCAGCAGCCCCCCCGAGGAGATCGAGCAGTACTTC

D gene: -
J gene: TRBJ1-2
V gene: TRBV6-2/TRBV6-3
clone size: once
CDR3 protein: CASSWGTYYGYTF
CDR3 DNA: TGTGCCAGCAGTTGGGGGACGTACTATGGCTACACCTTC

D gene: -
J gene: TRBJ1-5
V gene: TRBV2
clone size: once
CDR3 protein: CASSLRQVNQPQHF
CDR3 DNA: TGTGCCAGCAGCCTTAGACAGGTCAATCAGCCCCAGCATTTT

D gene: -
J gene: TRBJ2-7
V gene: TRBV28
clone size: -
CDR3 protein: CASSTRAGSYEQYF
CDR3 DNA: TGTGCCAGCAGTACCCGGGCCGGCTCCTACGAGCAGTACTTC

D gene: -
J gene: TRBJ1-1
V gene: TRBV6-6
clone size: -
CDR3 protein: CASSMGPGTEAFF
CDR3 DNA: TGTGCCAGCTCGATGGGGCCCGGGACTGAAGCTTTCTTT

D gene: -
J gene: TRBJ2-3
V gene: TRBV11-3
clone size: -
CDR3 protein: CASSLGPDTQYF
CDR3 DNA: TGTGCCAGCAGCTTAGGTCCGGATACGCAGTATTTT

D gene: -
J gene: TRBJ2-7
V gene: TRBV5-1
clone size: many
CDR3 protein: CASSPQGPHEQYF
CDR3 DNA: TGCGCCAGCAGCCCCCAGGGCCCCCACGAGCAGTACTTC

D gene: -
J gene: TRBJ2-3
V gene: TRBV4-3
clone size: -
CDR3 protein: CASSQSLAEYTDTQYF
CDR3 DNA: TGCGCCAGCAGCCAAAGTCTGGCGGAGTACACAGATACGCAGTATTTT

D gene: TRBD1
J gene: TRBJ1-4
V gene: TRBV28
clone size: -
CDR3 protein: CASSLGGQGSEKLFF
CDR3 DNA: TGTGCCAGCAGTCTAGGGGGACAGGGAAGCGAAAAACTGTTTTTT

D gene: -
J gene: TRBJ1-4
V gene: TRBV11-2
clone size: -
CDR3 protein: CASRRGDGEKLFF
CDR3 DNA: TGTGCCAGCAGACGGGGCGACGGTGAAAAACTGTTTTTT

D gene: -
J gene: TRBJ1-1
V gene: TRBV19
clone size: -
CDR3 protein: CASSIVRGTNTEAFF
CDR3 DNA: TGTGCCAGTAGTATTGTACGGGGCACGAACACTGAAGCTTTCTTT

D gene: -
J gene: TRBJ1-2
V gene: TRBV6-5
clone size: -
CDR3 protein: CASSPRQGGYGYTF
CDR3 DNA: TGTGCCAGCAGTCCTCGCCAGGGAGGCTATGGCTACACCTTC

D gene: -
J gene: TRBJ1-1
V gene: TRBV19
clone size: -
CDR3 protein: CASHRSASEAFF
CDR3 DNA: TGTGCCAGCCATCGAAGTGCGTCTGAAGCTTTCTTT

D gene: -
J gene: TRBJ1-6
V gene: TRBV6-5
clone size: -
CDR3 protein: CASSQSTARVSPLHF
CDR3 DNA: TGTGCCAGCAGTCAATCCACCGCCAGGGTTTCACCCCTCCACTTT

D gene: -
J gene: TRBJ1-6
V gene: TRBV2
clone size: once
CDR3 protein: CASSEYRQENSPLHF
CDR3 DNA: TGTGCCAGCAGTGAGTATCGACAGGAGAATTCACCCCTCCACTTT

D gene: -
J gene: TRBJ1-2
V gene: TRBV28
clone size: -
CDR3 protein: CASSLMAGDYGYTF
CDR3 DNA: TGTGCCAGCAGTTTAATGGCAGGGGACTATGGCTACACCTTC

D gene: -
J gene: TRBJ2-1
V gene: TRBV6-5
clone size: -
CDR3 protein: CASSYSAGHEQFF
CDR3 DNA: TGTGCCAGCAGTTACTCGGCTGGGCATGAGCAGTTCTTC

D gene: TRBD1
J gene: TRBJ1-2
V gene: TRBV6-6
clone size: few
CDR3 protein: CASSYSRDRAGGYTF
CDR3 DNA: TGTGCCAGCAGTTACAGCAGGGACAGGGCTGGCGGCTACACCTTC

D gene: -
J gene: TRBJ1-1
V gene: TRBV19
clone size: -
CDR3 protein: CASSGRGGTEAFF
CDR3 DNA: TGTGCCAGTAGCGGCAGGGGCGGCACTGAAGCTTTCTTT